The rows below give T cell receptor beta chains drawn from one sample of a study of identical twins' blood T cells. TCRdb redid the calling of the 5' RACE reads with MiXCR, one entry per CDR3 protein. The sample lists roughly 340,000 distinct CDR3 sequences, around 30% seen once, with 6.1% in the top ten. The material sequenced was PBMCs. The source is a woman aged 18 to 50 in good health. CDR3s include the opening cysteine and the closing phenylalanine or tryptophan. D genes are given only for firm matches. Clone sizes are given selectively: once, few, many, or a class where the clone is expanded.

abundance: NA
v_gene: TRBV7-9
d_gene: TRBD1
j_gene: TRBJ1-4
CDR3aa: CASSRRMERQGMGEKLFF
CDR3nt: TGTGCCAGCAGCCGGCGGATGGAGAGACAGGGCATGGGGGAAAAACTGTTTTTT

abundance: NA
v_gene: TRBV2
d_gene: NA
j_gene: TRBJ2-3
CDR3aa: CASTEGGHTDTQYF
CDR3nt: TGTGCCAGCACCGAGGGGGGCCACACAGATACGCAGTATTTT

abundance: few
v_gene: TRBV5-4
d_gene: NA
j_gene: TRBJ2-7
CDR3aa: CASSSPPHYEQYF
CDR3nt: TGTGCCAGCAGCTCCCCACCCCACTACGAGCAGTACTTC

abundance: NA
v_gene: TRBV7-8
d_gene: TRBD1
j_gene: TRBJ2-1
CDR3aa: CASSLSQGVYDEQFF
CDR3nt: TGTGCCAGCAGCTTATCCCAGGGGGTATACGATGAGCAGTTCTTC

abundance: NA
v_gene: TRBV12-3/TRBV12-4
d_gene: TRBD1
j_gene: TRBJ1-1
CDR3aa: CASGLGDSTEAFF
CDR3nt: TGTGCCAGCGGTCTCGGGGACAGCACTGAAGCTTTCTTT

abundance: few
v_gene: TRBV7-9
d_gene: NA
j_gene: TRBJ1-1
CDR3aa: CASSLERDGGEAFF
CDR3nt: TGTGCCAGCAGCTTAGAAAGGGACGGTGGAGAAGCTTTCTTT

abundance: NA
v_gene: TRBV28
d_gene: TRBD2
j_gene: TRBJ2-2
CDR3aa: CASSPGGLAGGGELFF
CDR3nt: TGTGCCAGCAGTCCCGGAGGACTAGCGGGGGGCGGGGAGCTGTTTTTT

abundance: few
v_gene: TRBV12-3/TRBV12-4
d_gene: TRBD1
j_gene: TRBJ1-1
CDR3aa: CASSLYSGTVEAFF
CDR3nt: TGTGCCAGCAGTTTATATTCGGGGACAGTTGAAGCTTTCTTT

abundance: NA
v_gene: TRBV7-9
d_gene: NA
j_gene: TRBJ1-1
CDR3aa: CASSLPYTYTEAFF
CDR3nt: TGTGCCAGCAGTCTACCCTACACCTACACTGAAGCTTTCTTT

abundance: few
v_gene: TRBV6-2/TRBV6-3
d_gene: NA
j_gene: TRBJ2-7
CDR3aa: CASDRPAYEQYF
CDR3nt: TGTGCCAGCGATCGACCGGCCTACGAGCAGTACTTC

abundance: NA
v_gene: TRBV19
d_gene: TRBD1
j_gene: TRBJ1-2
CDR3aa: CASQGVGNTAYTF
CDR3nt: TGTGCCTCCCAGGGGGTAGGAAACACCGCCTACACCTTC

abundance: few
v_gene: TRBV29-1
d_gene: TRBD1
j_gene: TRBJ1-1
CDR3aa: CSVKGGWGMNTEAFF
CDR3nt: TGCAGCGTTAAAGGGGGCTGGGGTATGAACACTGAAGCTTTCTTT

abundance: many
v_gene: TRBV20-1
d_gene: NA
j_gene: TRBJ1-1
CDR3aa: CSALQGGTEAFF
CDR3nt: TGCAGTGCTCTCCAAGGGGGGACTGAAGCTTTCTTT

abundance: NA
v_gene: TRBV6-6
d_gene: NA
j_gene: TRBJ1-1
CDR3aa: CASSYIGSGDPEAFF
CDR3nt: TGTGCCAGCAGTTATATCGGCAGCGGGGATCCTGAAGCTTTCTTT

abundance: NA
v_gene: TRBV11-1
d_gene: TRBD2
j_gene: TRBJ2-3
CDR3aa: CASSGAGPTDTQYF
CDR3nt: TGTGCCAGCAGCGGAGCGGGGCCCACAGATACGCAGTATTTT

abundance: few
v_gene: TRBV27
d_gene: NA
j_gene: TRBJ2-6
CDR3aa: CASSLFTASSGANVLTF
CDR3nt: TGTGCCAGCAGTTTATTTACAGCGTCCTCTGGGGCCAACGTCCTGACTTTC

abundance: NA
v_gene: TRBV20-1
d_gene: NA
j_gene: TRBJ1-2
CDR3aa: CSARSGQNLIYGYTF
CDR3nt: TGCAGTGCTAGATCTGGGCAGAATTTAATTTATGGCTACACCTTC

abundance: few
v_gene: TRBV10-1
d_gene: NA
j_gene: TRBJ2-7
CDR3aa: CASSGDENEQYF
CDR3nt: TGCGCCAGCAGTGGGGACGAAAACGAGCAGTACTTC

abundance: NA
v_gene: TRBV9
d_gene: NA
j_gene: TRBJ1-1
CDR3aa: CASSDNHPEAFF
CDR3nt: TGTGCCAGCAGCGATAATCATCCTGAAGCTTTCTTT

abundance: NA
v_gene: TRBV18
d_gene: TRBD1
j_gene: TRBJ1-1
CDR3aa: CAGSGQGTEAFF
CDR3nt: TGTGCCGGCTCAGGACAGGGTACTGAAGCTTTCTTT

abundance: few
v_gene: TRBV12-3/TRBV12-4
d_gene: TRBD1
j_gene: TRBJ2-7
CDR3aa: CASSFSGGESYEQYF
CDR3nt: TGTGCCAGCAGTTTTTCAGGGGGTGAATCCTACGAGCAGTACTTC

abundance: few
v_gene: TRBV7-9
d_gene: NA
j_gene: TRBJ2-2
CDR3aa: CASSLGGDVAGELFF
CDR3nt: TGTGCCAGCAGCTTAGGCGGTGATGTGGCCGGGGAGCTGTTTTTT

abundance: NA
v_gene: TRBV4-1
d_gene: NA
j_gene: TRBJ1-6
CDR3aa: CASSQPDSYNSPLHF
CDR3nt: TGCGCCAGCAGCCAACCGGACAGCTATAATTCACCCCTCCACTTT

abundance: NA
v_gene: TRBV2
d_gene: NA
j_gene: TRBJ1-1
CDR3aa: CASSDPGYTEAFF
CDR3nt: TGTGCCAGCAGTGATCCGGGGTACACTGAAGCTTTCTTT

abundance: NA
v_gene: TRBV5-1
d_gene: NA
j_gene: TRBJ1-5
CDR3aa: CASSLFSGQPQHF
CDR3nt: TGCGCCAGCAGCTTGTTCTCAGGTCAGCCCCAGCATTTT

abundance: NA
v_gene: TRBV27
d_gene: NA
j_gene: TRBJ2-1
CDR3aa: CASSLGPGRAGNEQFF
CDR3nt: TGTGCCAGCAGTTTAGGACCGGGACGCGCCGGCAATGAGCAGTTCTTC

abundance: NA
v_gene: TRBV7-2
d_gene: NA
j_gene: TRBJ2-2
CDR3aa: CASSSWTVTGELFF
CDR3nt: TGTGCCAGCAGCTCCTGGACGGTTACCGGGGAGCTGTTTTTT

abundance: NA
v_gene: TRBV7-8
d_gene: NA
j_gene: TRBJ1-1
CDR3aa: CASRTQTGPNTEAFF
CDR3nt: TGTGCCAGCAGAACCCAGACGGGGCCGAACACTGAAGCTTTCTTT

abundance: many
v_gene: TRBV6-6
d_gene: NA
j_gene: TRBJ1-2
CDR3aa: CASSTGGVRVIYGYTF
CDR3nt: TGTGCCAGCAGCACTGGTGGGGTGAGGGTCATATATGGCTACACCTTC

abundance: NA
v_gene: TRBV7-9
d_gene: NA
j_gene: TRBJ1-3
CDR3aa: CASGRPGGNTVYF
CDR3nt: TGTGCCAGCGGACGGCCTGGGGGAAACACCGTATATTTT

abundance: NA
v_gene: TRBV2
d_gene: NA
j_gene: TRBJ2-1
CDR3aa: CASSVAEAEYNEQFF
CDR3nt: TGTGCCAGCAGCGTAGCGGAGGCAGAATACAATGAGCAGTTCTTC

abundance: many
v_gene: TRBV12-3/TRBV12-4
d_gene: NA
j_gene: TRBJ1-3
CDR3aa: CASSPVRSGNTIYF
CDR3nt: TGTGCCAGCAGCCCAGTTCGCTCTGGAAACACCATATATTTT

abundance: NA
v_gene: TRBV28
d_gene: NA
j_gene: TRBJ2-4
CDR3aa: CASSPPGAKNIQYF
CDR3nt: TGTGCCAGCAGTCCCCCAGGGGCCAAAAACATTCAGTACTTC

abundance: NA
v_gene: TRBV7-9
d_gene: NA
j_gene: TRBJ1-4
CDR3aa: CASSPRTVRNEKLFF
CDR3nt: TGTGCCAGCAGCCCCCGGACGGTTAGAAATGAAAAACTGTTTTTT

abundance: many
v_gene: TRBV4-3
d_gene: TRBD1
j_gene: TRBJ1-2
CDR3aa: CASSQDLKQGLWYGYTF
CDR3nt: TGCGCCAGCAGCCAAGATTTGAAACAGGGGTTGTGGTATGGCTACACCTTC

abundance: few
v_gene: TRBV4-3
d_gene: NA
j_gene: TRBJ2-1
CDR3aa: CASSQDAAGNYNEQFF
CDR3nt: TGCGCCAGCAGCCAAGATGCCGCGGGAAACTACAATGAGCAGTTCTTC

abundance: many
v_gene: TRBV29-1
d_gene: TRBD1
j_gene: TRBJ1-3
CDR3aa: CSVLHLGTGDYTIYF
CDR3nt: TGCAGCGTTCTCCATCTCGGGACAGGGGACTACACCATATATTTT

abundance: NA
v_gene: TRBV20-1
d_gene: TRBD1
j_gene: TRBJ1-4
CDR3aa: CSTTRQGTNEKLFF
CDR3nt: TGCAGTACAACCCGACAGGGGACGAATGAAAAACTGTTTTTT

abundance: NA
v_gene: TRBV6-4
d_gene: TRBD2
j_gene: TRBJ2-7
CDR3aa: CASSDFARERNPYEQYF
CDR3nt: TGTGCCAGCAGTGATTTTGCGCGGGAGCGTAACCCCTACGAGCAGTACTTC

abundance: NA
v_gene: TRBV11-2
d_gene: NA
j_gene: TRBJ2-5
CDR3aa: CASTVSSLLAQTQYF
CDR3nt: TGTGCCAGCACCGTGAGCTCCCTCTTGGCCCAGACCCAGTACTTC

abundance: many
v_gene: TRBV19
d_gene: NA
j_gene: TRBJ1-1
CDR3aa: CASSIEEISYTEAFF
CDR3nt: TGTGCCAGTAGTATAGAAGAGATATCTTACACTGAAGCTTTCTTT

abundance: NA
v_gene: TRBV29-1
d_gene: NA
j_gene: TRBJ2-7
CDR3aa: CSVQGGVFASYERYF
CDR3nt: TGCAGCGTCCAGGGGGGCGTTTTCGCCTCCTACGAGCGGTACTTC

abundance: NA
v_gene: TRBV9
d_gene: NA
j_gene: TRBJ2-2
CDR3aa: CASSVGAASTNTGELFF
CDR3nt: TGTGCCAGCAGCGTAGGAGCAGCGAGCACGAACACCGGGGAGCTGTTTTTT

abundance: NA
v_gene: TRBV20-1
d_gene: TRBD2
j_gene: TRBJ2-1
CDR3aa: CSARVGGRDNEQFF
CDR3nt: TGCAGTGCTAGAGTGGGCGGGAGGGACAATGAGCAGTTCTTC

abundance: NA
v_gene: TRBV19
d_gene: NA
j_gene: TRBJ1-6
CDR3aa: CASSNSGVALHF
CDR3nt: TGTGCCAGTAGCAACTCAGGAGTGGCCCTCCACTTT

abundance: few
v_gene: TRBV12-3/TRBV12-4
d_gene: NA
j_gene: TRBJ2-1
CDR3aa: CASSLRGFNEQFF
CDR3nt: TGTGCCAGCAGTTTAAGGGGGTTCAATGAGCAGTTCTTC

abundance: NA
v_gene: TRBV29-1
d_gene: NA
j_gene: TRBJ1-1
CDR3aa: CSVPTANTEDFF
CDR3nt: TGCAGCGTTCCAACTGCGAACACTGAAGATTTCTTT

abundance: NA
v_gene: TRBV7-9
d_gene: NA
j_gene: TRBJ1-1
CDR3aa: CASIAAGTHTEAFF
CDR3nt: TGTGCCAGCATCGCGGCCGGGACACACACTGAAGCTTTCTTT

abundance: few
v_gene: TRBV10-3
d_gene: NA
j_gene: TRBJ1-1
CDR3aa: CAISLALENTEAFF
CDR3nt: TGTGCCATCAGCTTAGCTCTTGAGAACACTGAAGCTTTCTTT

abundance: NA
v_gene: TRBV13
d_gene: TRBD1
j_gene: TRBJ1-5
CDR3aa: CASSAGTGGPLYQPQHF
CDR3nt: TGTGCCAGCAGCGCAGGGACAGGGGGGCCCCTGTATCAGCCCCAGCATTTT

abundance: many
v_gene: TRBV20-1
d_gene: TRBD1
j_gene: TRBJ1-1
CDR3aa: CSASPGTGRAIEAFF
CDR3nt: TGCAGTGCTTCCCCCGGGACAGGGAGGGCCATTGAAGCTTTCTTT

abundance: NA
v_gene: TRBV5-1
d_gene: TRBD2
j_gene: TRBJ2-1
CDR3aa: CASSFGLANEQFF
CDR3nt: TGCGCCAGCAGCTTCGGACTAGCGAATGAGCAGTTCTTC

abundance: NA
v_gene: TRBV20-1
d_gene: NA
j_gene: TRBJ1-2
CDR3aa: CSARETLKANYGYTF
CDR3nt: TGCAGTGCTAGAGAAACCCTCAAAGCTAACTATGGCTACACCTTC

abundance: NA
v_gene: TRBV20-1
d_gene: NA
j_gene: TRBJ2-1
CDR3aa: CSSRSYNEQFF
CDR3nt: TGCAGTTCCCGGTCCTACAATGAGCAGTTCTTC

abundance: many
v_gene: TRBV12-3/TRBV12-4
d_gene: NA
j_gene: TRBJ2-3
CDR3aa: CASSFEGGGVLGDTQYF
CDR3nt: TGTGCCAGCAGTTTCGAGGGAGGGGGAGTATTAGGGGATACGCAGTATTTT